These T cell receptor beta chains were read from a single sample in a study of T-cell reconstitution after alpha-beta-depleted transplantation in children. TCRdb fed the PCR reads into MiXCR, producing one record per CDR3 protein. The sample contains roughly 590,000 distinct CDR3 sequences, around 16% of which appear only once. The sequences come from PBMCs from the stem cell graft donor, collected from the stem cell graft. The receptors come from a human donor who donated a stem cell graft to a child with acute myeloid leukemia. CDR3s include the opening cysteine and the closing phenylalanine or tryptophan. Fields, in order: J gene, V gene, clone size, D gene, CDR3 DNA, CDR3 protein. D genes are given only for firm matches. Where a row states a size, it is once, few, many or the class of an expanded clone; other rows omit it.

TRBJ2-3	TRBV12-3/TRBV12-4	many	NA	TGTGCCAGCAGAGGACGGATCCATACGCAGTATTTT	CASRGRIHTQYF
TRBJ1-2	TRBV7-2	many	TRBD1	TGTGCCAGCAGACAAGACAGGGAAGGGTATGGCTACACCTTC	CASRQDREGYGYTF
TRBJ2-4	TRBV20-1	many	NA	TGCAGTGCTAGAATAGCGCGCGGCTTAAACATTCAGTACTTC	CSARIARGLNIQYF
TRBJ2-2	TRBV10-3	NA	TRBD1	TGTGCCATCAGTGGCCAGGGGGCCGGGGAGCTGTTTTTT	CAISGQGAGELFF
TRBJ2-7	TRBV3-1	NA	TRBD2	TGTGCCAGCAGCCCAGGGGGTGGACTAGCGCAGAGCTCCTACGAGCAGTACTTC	CASSPGGGLAQSSYEQYF
TRBJ1-4	TRBV6-5	many	NA	TGTGCCAGCAGTAGGAGGGAGGGCGAAAAACTGTTTTTT	CASSRREGEKLFF
TRBJ2-7	TRBV4-3	NA	TRBD1	TGCGCCAGCAGCCTCCTAAGGACAGGGACCTCCTACGAGCAGTACTTC	CASSLLRTGTSYEQYF
TRBJ2-5	TRBV29-1	few	TRBD2	TGCAGCGTTGTGGTAGCGGGGATCCAAGAGACCCAGTACTTC	CSVVVAGIQETQYF
TRBJ2-2	TRBV15	few	TRBD1	TGTGCCACCAGCAGGACGGGACAGGGGAAAGACGGGGAGCTGTTTTTT	CATSRTGQGKDGELFF
TRBJ1-1	TRBV7-9	NA	NA	TGTGCCAGCAGCCGCGGCGCGTACACTGAAGCTTTCTTT	CASSRGAYTEAFF
TRBJ1-1	TRBV9	many	TRBD1	TGTGCCAGCAGCGCAACAGGGGGCGCTGACATTGAAGCTTTCTTT	CASSATGGADIEAFF
TRBJ1-2	TRBV6-6	few	NA	TGTGCCAGTGATGAGGGCGGCTATGGCTACACCTTC	CASDEGGYGYTF
TRBJ2-3	TRBV7-2	few	NA	TGTGCCAGCAGCTTAGCTAGTACGGGAGTAGGGATCACAGATACGCAGTATTTT	CASSLASTGVGITDTQYF
TRBJ2-1	TRBV20-1	many	NA	TGCAGTGCTAGAGGGGAGGGACAGTCATTTAGTGATGAGCAGTTCTTC	CSARGEGQSFSDEQFF
TRBJ2-7	TRBV11-3	few	NA	TGTGCCAGCAGCTGGATGTTGGGCCAGTCCGAGCAGTACTTC	CASSWMLGQSEQYF
TRBJ2-2	TRBV28	NA	NA	TGTGCCAGCAGTTTTGAGACAGGCTTCACCGGGGAGCTGTTTTTT	CASSFETGFTGELFF
TRBJ1-2	TRBV7-2	many	TRBD1	TGTGCCAGCAGTCCAACAGGGGGAGGCTACACCTTC	CASSPTGGGYTF
TRBJ1-2	TRBV20-1	few	TRBD1	TGCAGTGCTGATGGATTCGAGAGGAGACAGGGTCCTGGCTACACCTTC	CSADGFERRQGPGYTF
TRBJ2-1	TRBV10-3	NA	TRBD1	TGTGCCATCAGTGAAGGGGACAGGGCCAATGAGCAGTTCTTC	CAISEGDRANEQFF
TRBJ2-7	TRBV6-1	many	TRBD1	TGTGCCAGCAGAGACAGGGGGCCACGGTTAAACGAGCAGTACTTC	CASRDRGPRLNEQYF
TRBJ2-1	TRBV20-1	many	TRBD1	TGCAGTGCTAAAAGGACAGGGCTTTACAATGAGCAGTTCTTC	CSAKRTGLYNEQFF
TRBJ2-3	TRBV9	NA	NA	TGTGCCAGCAGCGTAGCGGGACACCCCAGCACAGATACGCAGTATTTT	CASSVAGHPSTDTQYF
TRBJ1-1	TRBV5-1	NA	NA	TGCGCCAGCAGCTTGGAGGGGGGCCTCACGAACACTGAAGCTTTCTTT	CASSLEGGLTNTEAFF
TRBJ2-1	TRBV20-1	many	NA	TGCAGTGCTAGGACTAGTTTGAATGAGCAGTTCTTC	CSARTSLNEQFF
TRBJ2-1	TRBV20-1	NA	NA	TGCAGTGCTAGGCGTATTACCGACTACAATGAGCAGTTCTTC	CSARRITDYNEQFF
TRBJ2-1	TRBV5-1	NA	NA	TGCGCCAGCAGCTCGGCGGATTGGGTCTCCTACAATGAGCAGTTCTTC	CASSSADWVSYNEQFF
TRBJ1-3	TRBV7-2	NA	NA	TGTGCCAGCAGCTTCAGCTTGGGGCGCAGAAACACCATATATTTT	CASSFSLGRRNTIYF
TRBJ2-6	TRBV28	few	NA	TGTGCCAGCAGTCGGGCGTACTCTGGGGCCAACGTCCTGACTTTC	CASSRAYSGANVLTF
TRBJ1-4	TRBV12-3/TRBV12-4	few	NA	TGTGCCAGCACTTTCGGGCGAACTAATGAAAAACTGTTTTTT	CASTFGRTNEKLFF
TRBJ2-1	TRBV7-2	few	TRBD1	TGTGCCAGCAGCCCCTTGGACAGGGTGACCTACAATGAGCAGTTCTTC	CASSPLDRVTYNEQFF
TRBJ1-2	TRBV20-1	few	NA	TGCAGTGCTCAGGACACTTCTAACTATGGCTACACCTTC	CSAQDTSNYGYTF
TRBJ2-3	TRBV12-3/TRBV12-4	few	NA	TGTGCCAGCAGTCCCCTAGCCCCCGTCACAGATACGCAGTATTTT	CASSPLAPVTDTQYF
TRBJ1-5	TRBV20-1	many	TRBD1	TGCAGTGCGTGGGGACAGCTACTAAATCAGCCCCAGCATTTT	CSAWGQLLNQPQHF
TRBJ2-1	TRBV18	few	TRBD1	TGTGCCAGCTCACCGACTTGGGACAGGGGCAATGAGCAGTTCTTC	CASSPTWDRGNEQFF
TRBJ2-5	TRBV10-1	NA	NA	TGCGCCAGCAGTGAGTCGAGGTCAGGAGAAGAGACCCAGTACTTC	CASSESRSGEETQYF
TRBJ1-2	TRBV4-1	NA	TRBD1	TGCGCCAGCAGCCAAAAGATCGGGGGGGACAGGCCCACTAACTATGGCTACACCTTC	CASSQKIGGDRPTNYGYTF
TRBJ1-1	TRBV3-1	few	NA	TGTGCCAGCAGCCAAGAAGGGGTCCCTGAAGCTTTCTTT	CASSQEGVPEAFF
TRBJ2-3	TRBV5-1	few	NA	TGCGCCAGCAGCCCCGGCGGGGCTAGCACAGATACGCAGTATTTT	CASSPGGASTDTQYF
TRBJ2-5	TRBV4-1	few	NA	TGCGCCAGCAGCCAGCTACAGGGCCACGAGACCCAGTACTTC	CASSQLQGHETQYF
TRBJ1-4	TRBV12-3/TRBV12-4	many	TRBD1	TGTGCCAGCAGTCCGGGACAGCGAGGAGAAAAACTGTTTTTT	CASSPGQRGEKLFF
TRBJ2-3	TRBV7-2	NA	NA	TGTGCCAGCAGCCCTCAAGCCGGGACCGCAAATACGCAGTATTTT	CASSPQAGTANTQYF
TRBJ2-1	TRBV11-1	NA	TRBD2	TGTGCCAGCAGCCCCCCCGGGAGGGAAGATTTGTCCTACAATGAGCAGTTCTTC	CASSPPGREDLSYNEQFF
TRBJ1-6	TRBV5-1	few	NA	TGCGCCAGCTCTCCCGGGGACAATAATTCACCCCTCCACTTT	CASSPGDNNSPLHF
TRBJ2-1	TRBV20-1	many	NA	TGCAGTGCTAGACGACTTACAGGGATCAATGAGCAGTTCTTC	CSARRLTGINEQFF
TRBJ2-1	TRBV12-3/TRBV12-4	many	TRBD1	TGTGCCAGCAGTACGACAGGGAAGTCCTACAATGAGCAGTTCTTC	CASSTTGKSYNEQFF
TRBJ2-3	TRBV29-1	few	NA	TGCAGCGTTGTTCCGGTCACAGATACGCAGTATTTT	CSVVPVTDTQYF
TRBJ2-1	TRBV12-3/TRBV12-4	many	TRBD2	TGTGCCAGCAGTTTTGGGGGGAGGGGTGAGCAGTTCTTC	CASSFGGRGEQFF